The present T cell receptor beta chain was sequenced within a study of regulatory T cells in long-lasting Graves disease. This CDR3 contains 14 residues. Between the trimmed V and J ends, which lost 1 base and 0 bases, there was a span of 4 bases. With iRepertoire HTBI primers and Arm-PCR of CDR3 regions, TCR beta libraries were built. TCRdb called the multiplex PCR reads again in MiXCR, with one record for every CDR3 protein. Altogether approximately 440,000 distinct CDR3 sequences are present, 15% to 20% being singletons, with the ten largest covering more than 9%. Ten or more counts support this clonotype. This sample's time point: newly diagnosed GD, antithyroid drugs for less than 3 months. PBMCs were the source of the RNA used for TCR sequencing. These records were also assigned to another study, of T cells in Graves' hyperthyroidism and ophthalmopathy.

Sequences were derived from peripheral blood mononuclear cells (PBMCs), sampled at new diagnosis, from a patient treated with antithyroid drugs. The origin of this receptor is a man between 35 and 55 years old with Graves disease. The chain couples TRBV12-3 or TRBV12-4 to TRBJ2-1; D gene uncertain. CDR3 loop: CASSLGNSYNEQFF. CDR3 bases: TGTGCCAGCAGTTTAGGAAACTCCTACAATGAGCAGTTCTTC.